This entry is about one TCR beta chain. V was clipped by 1 base and J by 10 bases, with 19 bases between them. This CDR3 spans 15 amino acids. The germline CDR1 and CDR2 sequences are SGHRS and YFSETQ. Time point described: week 3, after first cycle of checkpoint inhibitor. One draw preceded checkpoint blockade; another followed its first cycle at week 3. Disease control meant complete response, partial response or stable disease at 12 weeks. TCRdb's copy holds only in-frame clones and misses some; the assay was immunoSEQ multiplex PCR. The data contain over 5,500 clones, 85% of them singletons. This record belongs to a study of blood T cell dynamics during melanoma immunotherapy.

Sequenced material: blood, taken from a patient treated with checkpoint blockade. This sequence originates from a human donor with melanoma. Some clones in this sample may be carry-over from other donors' samples. This chain uses TRBV5-1 with TRBJ2-3; perhaps TRBD2 as D (5 bases). CDR3 nucleotides: TGCGCCAGCAGCTTGAGTTTGGCGGGTGTGGACTCGCAGTATTTT. It encodes CASSLSLAGVDSQYF.